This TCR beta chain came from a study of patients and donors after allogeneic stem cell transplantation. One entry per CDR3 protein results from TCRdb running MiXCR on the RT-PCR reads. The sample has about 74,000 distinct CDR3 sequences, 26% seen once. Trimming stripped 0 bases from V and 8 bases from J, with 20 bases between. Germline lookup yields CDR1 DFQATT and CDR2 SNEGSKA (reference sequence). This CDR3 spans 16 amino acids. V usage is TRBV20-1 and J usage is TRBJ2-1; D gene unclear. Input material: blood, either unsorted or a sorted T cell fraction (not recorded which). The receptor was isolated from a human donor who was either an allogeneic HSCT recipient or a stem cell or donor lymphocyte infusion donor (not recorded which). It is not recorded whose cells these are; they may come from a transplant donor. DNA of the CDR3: TGCAGTGCTAGAGAAAGGTTACAGTGGTCCAGGTATGAGCAGTTCTTC. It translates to CSARERLQWSRYEQFF.